The source of this TCR beta chain is a study of blood T cell repertoires in COVID-19. On this clone itself: The sample holds other DNA sequences that translate to the same CDR3.

Sequencing used immunoSEQ multiplex PCR; TCRdb keeps in-frame clones, though not all of them. This table has around 200,000 clones, 84% appearing once. In germline, CDR1 is MNHNY, CDR2 SVGAGI (reference sequence). The CDR3 contains 14 residues. With 3 bases removed from V and 6 bases from J, the gap between germline ends came to 11 bases. The chain is built from TRBV6-6 and TRBJ1-4, with TRBD1 as a possible D gene (5 bases). The source of this sequence is a human donor in a cohort sampled during active COVID-19. Material: peripheral blood. This CDR3 reads CASSYRQGHEKLFF. Here the CDR3 DNA reads TGTGCCAGCAGTTATCGCCAGGGCCATGAAAAACTGTTTTTT.